Listed below are T cell receptor beta chains from one sample, sequenced in a study of T-cell reconstitution after alpha-beta-depleted transplantation in children. TCRdb re-analysed the PCR reads in MiXCR, keeping a single row per CDR3 protein. Found here are some 440,000 distinct CDR3 sequences, 16% of them singletons; the top ten hold approximately 28%. This material consisted of PBMCs, mostly from graft donor cells, taken 360 days after TCRalphabeta/CD19-depleted stem cell transplant. Receptors originate from a boy under two years old who had a stem cell transplant for Wiskott-Aldrich syndrome, so the T cells may come from the graft donor. The CDR3 runs from the conserved cysteine through the conserved F or W. D genes are given only for firm matches. The size of a clone is reported for some rows only, either as once, few or many, or as a class for expanded clones.

v_gene: TRBV9; len: 14; j_gene: TRBJ2-3; abundance: NA; d_gene: NA; CDR3nt: TGTGCCAGCAGCGTATCCTTGATCACAGATACGCAGTATTTT; CDR3aa: CASSVSLITDTQYF
v_gene: TRBV20-1; len: 13; j_gene: TRBJ2-3; abundance: NA; d_gene: NA; CDR3nt: TGCAGTGCTAGAGTCGGCCGGACAGATACGCAGTATTTT; CDR3aa: CSARVGRTDTQYF
v_gene: TRBV10-3; len: 15; j_gene: TRBJ2-7; abundance: few; d_gene: NA; CDR3nt: TGTGCCATCAGTGACCAGGTCCAGGGAAGTAACGAGCAGTACTTC; CDR3aa: CAISDQVQGSNEQYF
v_gene: TRBV5-1; len: 12; j_gene: TRBJ2-3; abundance: NA; d_gene: TRBD2; CDR3nt: TGCGCCAGCAGCTTTCCGGGACTAGAGAAGTATTTT; CDR3aa: CASSFPGLEKYF
v_gene: TRBV29-1; len: 14; j_gene: TRBJ2-7; abundance: NA; d_gene: TRBD1; CDR3nt: TGCAGCGTTAAAGACAGGGGGCGGATTTACGAGCAGTACTTC; CDR3aa: CSVKDRGRIYEQYF
v_gene: TRBV5-1; len: 14; j_gene: TRBJ2-7; abundance: few; d_gene: TRBD1; CDR3nt: TGCGCCAGCAGCTTAAGGACAGGGAGCGGCGAGCAGTACTTC; CDR3aa: CASSLRTGSGEQYF
v_gene: TRBV6-2/TRBV6-3; len: 12; j_gene: TRBJ2-7; abundance: once; d_gene: NA; CDR3nt: TGTGCCAGCCGGGACACCCGTTACGAGCAGTACTTC; CDR3aa: CASRDTRYEQYF
v_gene: TRBV6-1; len: 14; j_gene: TRBJ1-4; abundance: few; d_gene: NA; CDR3nt: TGTGCCAGCAGTGAGGAGAACCGTAATGAAAAACTGTTTTTT; CDR3aa: CASSEENRNEKLFF
v_gene: TRBV14; len: 15; j_gene: TRBJ2-1; abundance: NA; d_gene: TRBD2; CDR3nt: TGTGCCAGCAGCCAACTGGCGGGAGGGCCGGGGGTTTCGTTCTTC; CDR3aa: CASSQLAGGPGVSFF
v_gene: TRBV5-1; len: 14; j_gene: TRBJ2-7; abundance: NA; d_gene: TRBD2; CDR3nt: TGCGCCAGCAGCTTCAGCGGGAGAGTCAACGAGCAGTACTTC; CDR3aa: CASSFSGRVNEQYF
v_gene: TRBV6-1; len: 15; j_gene: TRBJ1-4; abundance: NA; d_gene: TRBD1; CDR3nt: TGTGCCAGCAGGAGGACAGGGAATCGGTCTGAAAAACTGTTTTTT; CDR3aa: CASRRTGNRSEKLFF
v_gene: TRBV28; len: 16; j_gene: TRBJ1-5; abundance: NA; d_gene: TRBD1; CDR3nt: TGTGCCAGCAGTTCCGTCAGGGGGCTTAGCAATCAGCCCCAGCATTTT; CDR3aa: CASSSVRGLSNQPQHF
v_gene: TRBV6-5; len: 14; j_gene: TRBJ2-1; abundance: NA; d_gene: NA; CDR3nt: TGTGCCAGCAGTTACTCAACCACTTACAATGAGCAGTTCTTC; CDR3aa: CASSYSTTYNEQFF